The clone carrying this T cell receptor (beta chain) was counted between two and nine times. V was pared by 0 bases and J by 6 bases, with 2 bases of the junction left unmatched. The CDR3 consists of 14 residues. CDR1 is MNHEY and CDR2 is SVGAGI in the germline V gene. The data were taken from a study of blood T cell repertoires in COVID-19. Study as a whole: From the United States, Italy and Spain came samples of acute and convalescent COVID-19. T cells, B-cell-depleted T cells, or PBMCs supplied cDNA or gDNA.

Study processing details: Using reference gene primer amplification, nucleated cell counts were estimated. Assay used: immunoSEQ multiplex PCR; TCRdb lists only in-frame clones, some missing. D and trimming were read from the DNA, whereas the V and J calls and clone size are those reported in that table. The sample gives 250,000 to 350,000 clones, 70% to 90% of which show up once; approximately 7.2% is in the top ten. The receptor was derived from a woman in her thirties who had recovered from COVID-19. J is TRBJ1-2 and V is TRBV6-5; 9 positions agree with TRBD1. Sequencing was done on a sample of peripheral blood. CDR3: CASSYSGTGNGYTF. CDR3 DNA: TGTGCCAGCAGTTACTCCGGGACAGGGAATGGCTACACCTTC.